A single sample is the source of the 31 T cell receptor beta chains below, sequenced in a study of cytomegalovirus exposure and HLA in healthy donors. This table comes from immunoSEQ multiplex PCR, and its TCRdb copy is limited to in-frame clones, with some not included. Of 150,000 to 200,000 clones listed, approximately 84% are singletons. Sequencing was done on a sample of PBMCs. These receptors originate from a man aged 25-40 years in good health and CMV-seropositive.

The chain combines TRBV19 with TRBJ1-5; weak D call: TRBD1 (6 bases). Germline CDR1 and CDR2: LNHDA and SQIVND (reference sequence). V shed 3 bases and J shed 5 bases, with 14 bases lying between them. This CDR3 spans 15 amino acids. CDR3 DNA: TGTGCCAGTAGTATTTACACAGGGTCTTATCAGCCCCAGCATTTT. Its protein is CASSIYTGSYQPQHF.

This chain joins TRBV5-4 and TRBJ2-7; D is perhaps TRBD1 (6 bases). V lost 4 bases to trimming and J lost 2 bases, with 16 bases between them. The length of the CDR3 is 15 residues. Germline V lookup: CDR1 SGHNT, CDR2 YYREEE (reference sequence). The CDR3 loop reads CASSLPGDPPYEQYF. CDR3 DNA sequence: TGTGCCAGCAGCCTACCAGGGGACCCTCCCTACGAGCAGTACTTC.

The CDR3 here is CASSLVNRGPTEAFF. The CDR3 coding sequence is TGTGCCAGCAGCTTGGTGAACAGGGGGCCCACTGAAGCTTTCTTT. The chain couples TRBV7-9 to TRBJ1-1; TRBD1 agrees at 9 bases. The V gene's germline CDR1 is SEHNR and CDR2 FQNEAQ (reference sequence). J gave up 4 bases and V 3 bases, and 6 bases lay outside the gene matches. This CDR3 has 15 amino acids.

The gene calls are TRBV27 and TRBJ2-5, with TRBD1 matching over 7 bases. V was pared by 5 bases and J by 9 bases, with 18 bases of the junction left unmatched. The CDR3 has 16 amino acids. CDR1 and CDR2 from the germline V gene are MNHEY and SMNVEV (reference sequence). CDR3 nucleotide sequence: TGTGCCAGCAGTCCCGGACAGGTTTTGTATTCGTACCCCCAGTACTTC. It specifies CASSPGQVLYSYPQYF.

The table lists this clone with a few counts. The CDR3 coding sequence is TGTGCCTGGAGTCGTGATTCACCCCTCCACTTT. Its protein is CAWSRDSPLHF. The gene calls are TRBV30 and TRBJ1-6; D gene ambiguous. V gave up 2 bases and J gave up 8 bases, with 4 bases separating them. The CDR3 is 11 amino acids. In germline, CDR1 is GTSNPN, CDR2 SVGIG (reference sequence). The whole variable domain, filled in from reference TRBV30 and TRBJ1-6, reads SQTIHQWPATLVQPVGSPLSLECTVEGTSNPNLYWYRQAAGRGLQLLFYSVGIGQISSEVPQNLSASRPQDRQFILSSKKLLLSDSGFYLCAWSRDSPLHFGNGTRLTVT.

The chain uses TRBV28 and TRBJ1-1, with a weak D call TRBD1 (5 bases). In germline, CDR1 is MDHEN, CDR2 SYDVKM. Deletions cut 5 bases from V and 7 bases from J, with 14 bases between. The CDR3 has 13 amino acids. CDR3 in DNA: TGTGCCAGCAGTCGTACAGGAGTTGGTGAAGCTTTCTTT. It specifies CASSRTGVGEAFF.

The CDR3 DNA follows: TGTGCCAGCAGCTCAGGGGGACCTAGCGGGGGGCCCCGTGAGCAGTTCTTC. This sequence encodes CASSSGGPSGGPREQFF. This chain joins TRBV7-6 and TRBJ2-1; 11 bases map to TRBD2. Looked up from germline, CDR1 is SGHVS and CDR2 is FNYEAQ. The ends lost 4 bases at V and 9 bases at J; junction bases unmatched: 14. This CDR3 is built from 17 residues.

The chain joins TRBV13 to TRBJ2-1, with 8 nucleotides matching TRBD2. The CDR3 consists of 19 residues. Germline CDR1 is PRHDT and CDR2 is FYEKMQ (reference sequence). Trimming took 4 bases from V and 3 from J; bases not matched to a gene: 17. The CDR3 DNA is TGTGCCAGCAGCTCCCGAGCGGGAGAGGAGTTCGGGGACTACAATGAGCAGTTCTTC. Translating gives CASSSRAGEEFGDYNEQFF.

The chain carries TRBV21-1 and TRBJ2-7; the table's D call, TRBD2, has no DNA check behind it. TRBV21-1 is a listed pseudogene. The CDR3 spans 18 residues. In DNA form, the CDR3 reads TGTGCCAGCAACATAAGCGGGACTAGCGGCGACTGGACGGACGAGCAGTACTTC. Its translation: CASNISGTSGDWTDEQYF.

The CDR3 region is CASSAGQYNEQFF. The CDR3 region has the DNA TGCGCCAGCAGCGCGGGACAGTACAATGAGCAGTTCTTC. The chain uses TRBV10-1 and TRBJ2-1, with D tentatively TRBD1 (7 bases). CDR3 length: 13 residues. Germline CDR1 reads WNHNN; CDR2 reads SYGVQD (reference sequence). The V end was cut by 6 bases, the J end by 4 bases, with 10 bases between.

The gene calls are TRBV23-1 and TRBJ1-1, with 9 bases fitting TRBD1. TRBV23-1 is an ORF for which the function is uncertain. V lost 2 bases, J lost 1 base, and 2 bases stayed unmatched. This CDR3 is 15 amino acids long. The CDR3 DNA reads TGCGCCAGCAGTCAACCGGGACAGGGGAACACTGAAGCTTTCTTT. It specifies CASSQPGQGNTEAFF.

The chain links TRBV19 to TRBJ1-2, with unresolved D. V gave up 2 bases and J gave up 3 bases, with 10 bases separating them. In germline, CDR1 is LNHDA, CDR2 SQIVND (reference sequence). The CDR3 length is 14 residues. The CDR3 spells CASSINSVDYGYTF. The CDR3 DNA follows: TGTGCCAGTAGTATAAACAGTGTGGACTATGGCTACACCTTC.

The chain recombines TRBV2 with TRBJ1-4, with D unresolved. CDR1 SNHLY and CDR2 FYNNEI come from the germline V gene. The CDR3 loop spans 14 amino acids. The V end lost 3 bases, the J end lost 3 bases, and 8 bases lay between the germline ends. CDR3 in amino acids: CASSDMRANEKLFF. The DNA for the CDR3 is TGTGCCAGCAGTGATATGAGGGCTAATGAAAAACTGTTTTTT.

This chain uses TRBV19 with TRBJ1-5; 11 bases fit TRBD1. This CDR3 has 14 residues. Germline V gives CDR1 LNHDA, CDR2 SQIVND (reference sequence). The trim removed 7 bases at V and 4 bases at J, leaving 3 bases unmatched. CDR3 sequence reads: CASMGTGGNQPQHF. CDR3 in DNA: TGTGCCAGTATGGGGACAGGGGGAAATCAGCCCCAGCATTTT.

The CDR3 coding sequence is TGTGCCACCAGCAGGGGCCAGCGGGAGGGGATTGAGCAGTTCTTC. Translation: CATSRGQREGIEQFF. V and J are TRBV15 and TRBJ2-1; 10 bases align to TRBD2. Losses at the gene ends were 3 bases for V and 9 bases for J; bases not matched to a gene: 8. Germline assignment: CDR1 LNHNV and CDR2 YYDKDF (reference sequence). CDR3 length equals 15 residues.

The chain links TRBV9 to TRBJ2-7; TRBD1 aligns across 9 bases. CDR3 size: 14 residues. V was clipped by 0 bases and J by 3 bases; unmatched bases: 1. CDR1 is SGDLS, CDR2 YYNGEE, per germline. The CDR3, as DNA: TGTGCCAGCAGCGTAGGACAGGGGGTCTACGAGCAGTACTTC. It yields the protein CASSVGQGVYEQYF.

This chain connects TRBV10-3 to TRBJ2-7; TRBD1 aligns across 9 bases. Germline V gene data show CDR1 as ENHRY and CDR2 as SYGVKD. The ends lost 7 bases at V and 6 bases at J; junction bases unmatched: 13. CDR3 size: 15 residues. CDR3 bases: TGTGCCATCAAAACCTCGGCCCGGGACAGGGTCGAGCAGTACTTC. It is translated as CAIKTSARDRVEQYF.

V gene TRBV7-2 combines with J gene TRBJ1-2; D is perhaps TRBD1 (6 bases). CDR1 is SGHTA, CDR2 FQGNSA, per germline. The CDR3 sequence is 15 residues long. Between the trimmed V and J ends, which lost 0 bases and 5 bases, there was a span of 13 bases. CDR3 sequence reads: CASSLAPGTPYGYTF. The CDR3 bases are TGTGCCAGCAGCTTAGCCCCCGGGACACCGTATGGCTACACCTTC.

The chain has TRBV27 and TRBJ2-6, with no clear D. CDR1 and CDR2 (germline): MNHEY, SMNVEV (reference sequence). V was clipped by 6 bases and J by 0 bases, with 9 bases between them. This CDR3 has 15 amino acids. The CDR3 nucleotides read TGTGCCAGCAGCCGACTGTACTCTGGGGCCAACGTCCTGACTTTC. Protein product: CASSRLYSGANVLTF.

The J gene is TRBJ1-2, the V gene TRBV7-9; a weak D match, TRBD1 (5 bases). Deletions cut 3 bases from V and 1 base from J, with 6 bases between. The CDR3 contains 13 residues. Germline V gene data show CDR1 as SEHNR and CDR2 as FQNEAQ (reference sequence). This chain's CDR3 is CASSFDSNYGYTF. CDR3 DNA: TGTGCCAGCAGCTTCGACAGTAACTATGGCTACACCTTC.

This clone was seen once. The rearrangement links TRBV5-1 to TRBJ2-1; a weak D match, TRBD2 (5 bases). V lost 6 bases, J lost 4 bases, and 14 bases lay in between. This CDR3 region has 14 residues. Germline V gene lookup returns CDR1 SGHRS and CDR2 YFSETQ. CDR3 amino acids: CASTLRDGYNEQFF. CDR3 in DNA: TGCGCCAGCACTTTGAGGGATGGGTACAATGAGCAGTTCTTC.

This sequence joins TRBV10-3 and TRBJ1-1; weak D call: TRBD1 (6 bases). The CDR3 sequence is 13 residues long. V shed 11 bases and J shed 5 bases, with 18 bases lying between them. Germline CDR1 and CDR2: ENHRY and SYGVKD. CDR3 bases: TGTGCCTCGATCCGGGGGGCGGGGACTGAAGCTTTCTTT. Amino acids: CASIRGAGTEAFF.

This clone was observed a handful of times. The chain uses TRBV28 and TRBJ1-6, with TRBD1 identical over 8 bases. Germline CDR1 reads MDHEN; CDR2 reads SYDVKM. This CDR3 contains 16 residues. Trimming cost V 5 bases and J 7 bases; bases outside gene matches: 10. The CDR3: CASSRSGGSGNSPLHF. The CDR3 nucleotides are TGTGCCAGCAGTAGATCAGGGGGCTCGGGGAATTCACCCCTCCACTTT.

This chain joins TRBV27 and TRBJ2-1; 9 bases align to TRBD2. This CDR3 contains 16 residues. The J segment lost 9 bases and the V segment lost 4 bases, leaving 13 bases of the junction unmatched. Germline V gives CDR1 MNHEY, CDR2 SMNVEV (reference sequence). CDR3 sequence: CASSSLTSSGKSEQFF. DNA of the CDR3: TGTGCCAGCAGTTCCCTTACGTCTAGCGGGAAGAGTGAGCAGTTCTTC.

This sequence joins TRBV5-1 and TRBJ2-2, with D possibly matching TRBD1 (5 bases). CDR3 length equals 14 residues. The germline CDR1 and CDR2 sequences are SGHRS and YFSETQ. Trimming cost V 2 bases and J 5 bases, with 10 bases left between them. The CDR3 loop is CASSLPGRTGELFF. The CDR3 DNA reads as TGCGCCAGCAGCTTACCAGGGCGGACCGGGGAGCTGTTTTTT.

This clone was picked up a small number of times. This CDR3 is CASTYGQGSQPQHF. Written as DNA, the CDR3 is TGTGCCAGCACCTACGGGCAGGGGAGTCAGCCCCAGCATTTT. The chain combines TRBV28 with TRBJ1-5, with D perhaps TRBD1 (6 bases). The CDR3 runs 14 residues. With 7 bases removed from V and 6 bases from J, the gap between germline ends came to 16 bases. Germline V CDR1 and CDR2: MDHEN, SYDVKM.

This clone appeared once. This chain uses TRBV5-5 with TRBJ1-2; tentative D call: TRBD1 (6 bases). Germline CDR1 SGHKS, CDR2 YYEKEE (reference sequence). V gave up 3 bases and J gave up 0 bases, with 18 bases separating them. This CDR3 has 17 amino acids. The CDR3 bases are TGTGCCAGCAGCTACCGGACAGAAGAGTCTGCTAACTATGGCTACACCTTC. As protein: CASSYRTEESANYGYTF.

The chain recombines TRBV4-3 with TRBJ1-2; D perhaps matches TRBD1 (5 bases). This CDR3 spans 13 amino acids. Deletions cut 4 bases from V and 8 bases from J, with 14 bases between. The germline V gene has CDR1 LGHNA and CDR2 YSLEER. In DNA, the CDR3 is TGCGCCAGCAGCCGCCCCGGGACTAACGGCTACACCTTC. This codes for CASSRPGTNGYTF.

CDR3 DNA: TGTGCCAGCAGCTACGGTGGTACTGAAGCTTTCTTT. Its protein product is CASSYGGTEAFF. This chain connects TRBV7-9 to TRBJ1-1, with D unresolved. V was trimmed by 4 bases and J by 5 bases, leaving 8 bases between them. The CDR3 runs to 12 residues. Germline-derived CDR1 and CDR2 are SEHNR and FQNEAQ (reference sequence).

In this sample, this clone turned up a few times. The chain recombines TRBV18 with TRBJ2-7, with 7 bases aligning to TRBD1. The V gene's germline CDR1 is KGHSH and CDR2 LQKENI. This CDR3 region has 15 residues. The J segment lost 1 base and the V segment lost 2 bases, leaving 5 bases of the junction unmatched. Written as DNA, the CDR3 is TGTGCCAGCTCACCATCAGGGGGAGTATCCTACGAGCAGTACTTC. Translating gives CASSPSGGVSYEQYF.

This clone was observed a handful of times. The V call is TRBV28, the J call TRBJ2-3; D call uncertain. The germline V gene encodes CDR1 MDHEN and CDR2 SYDVKM. V was pared by 6 bases and J by 6 bases, with 10 bases between. CDR3 size: 12 residues. The CDR3 reads CASSPGTDTQYF. The CDR3 DNA follows: TGTGCCAGCAGCCCGGGTACCGATACGCAGTATTTT.